This TCR beta chain originates from a study of graft-versus-host responses after intestinal transplantation. Findings and caveats of the study: Allograft graft-versus-host to host-versus-graft clonal ratios ran high in patients with graft-donor T cell macrochimerism. Association was observed between peak circulating GvH clone levels and early post-transplant HvG declines.

Sequenced by immunoSEQ multiplex PCR; TCRdb stores in-frame clones only, minus some. The repertoire has some 120,000 clones, just over 90% of them found once; the top ten carry 0.18%. The germline gives CDR1 SGHNT, CDR2 YYREEE (reference sequence). CDR3 length: 16 residues. Trimming shortened V by 0 bases and J by 1 base, and 13 bases separated the two germline ends. Worth noting for this clone: Antigen specificity is unknown.

This sequence was found in a human donor who received an intestinal transplant. The chain employs TRBV5-4 and TRBJ1-2; D ambiguous. The material was unstimulated CD4+ T cells sorted from spleen or lymph node cells, obtained before intestinal transplant. The CDR3 nucleotides are TGTGCCAGCAGCTTGGAATTCAGGAGGAATAACTATGGCTACACCTTC. As protein: CASSLEFRRNNYGYTF.